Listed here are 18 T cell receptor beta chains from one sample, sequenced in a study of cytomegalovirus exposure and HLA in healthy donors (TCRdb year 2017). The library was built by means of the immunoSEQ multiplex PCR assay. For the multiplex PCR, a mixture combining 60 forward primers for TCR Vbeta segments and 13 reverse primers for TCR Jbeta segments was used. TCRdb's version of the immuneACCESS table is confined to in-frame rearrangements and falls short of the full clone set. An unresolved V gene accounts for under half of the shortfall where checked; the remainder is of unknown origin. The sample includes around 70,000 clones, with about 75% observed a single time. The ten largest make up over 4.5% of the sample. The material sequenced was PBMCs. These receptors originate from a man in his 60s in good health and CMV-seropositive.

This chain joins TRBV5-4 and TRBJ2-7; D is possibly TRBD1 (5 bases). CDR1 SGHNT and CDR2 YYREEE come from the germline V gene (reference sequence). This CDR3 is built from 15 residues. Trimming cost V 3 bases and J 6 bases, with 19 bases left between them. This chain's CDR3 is CASSSIETALIEQYF. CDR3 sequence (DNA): TGTGCCAGCAGCTCGATTGAGACAGCGCTTATCGAGCAGTACTTC.

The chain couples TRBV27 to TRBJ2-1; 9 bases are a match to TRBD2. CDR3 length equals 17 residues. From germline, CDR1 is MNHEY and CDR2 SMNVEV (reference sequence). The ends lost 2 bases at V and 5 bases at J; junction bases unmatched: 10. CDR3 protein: CASSLPGGGAVNNEQFF. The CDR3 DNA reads TGTGCCAGCAGTTTACCGGGCGGGGGGGCCGTGAACAATGAGCAGTTCTTC.

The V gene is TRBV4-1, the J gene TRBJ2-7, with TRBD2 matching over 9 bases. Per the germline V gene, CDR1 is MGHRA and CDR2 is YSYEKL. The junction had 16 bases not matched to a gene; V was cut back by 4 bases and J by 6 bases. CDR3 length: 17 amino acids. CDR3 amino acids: CASSLGPAGGPTCEQYF. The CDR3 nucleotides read TGCGCCAGCAGCCTAGGACCGGCGGGAGGGCCGACCTGCGAGCAGTACTTC.

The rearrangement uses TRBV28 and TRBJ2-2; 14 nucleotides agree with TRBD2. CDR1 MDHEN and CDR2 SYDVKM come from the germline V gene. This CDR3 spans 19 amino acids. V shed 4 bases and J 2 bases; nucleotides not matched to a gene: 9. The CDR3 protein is CASSSRGLAGGINTGELFF. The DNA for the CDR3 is TGTGCCAGCAGTTCCCGAGGACTAGCGGGAGGCATAAACACCGGGGAGCTGTTTTTT.

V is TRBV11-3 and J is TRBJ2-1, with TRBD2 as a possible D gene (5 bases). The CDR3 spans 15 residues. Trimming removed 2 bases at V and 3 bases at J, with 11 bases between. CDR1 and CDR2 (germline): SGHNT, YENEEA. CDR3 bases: TGTGCCAGCAGCTTACAAGGAGGAGGCTACAATGAGCAGTTCTTC. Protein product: CASSLQGGGYNEQFF.

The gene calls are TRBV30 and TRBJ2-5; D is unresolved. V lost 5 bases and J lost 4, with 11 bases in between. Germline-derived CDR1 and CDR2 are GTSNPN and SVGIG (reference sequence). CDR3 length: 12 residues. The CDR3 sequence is CAWVYLGETQYF. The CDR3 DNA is TGTGCCTGGGTTTATCTCGGAGAGACCCAGTACTTC.

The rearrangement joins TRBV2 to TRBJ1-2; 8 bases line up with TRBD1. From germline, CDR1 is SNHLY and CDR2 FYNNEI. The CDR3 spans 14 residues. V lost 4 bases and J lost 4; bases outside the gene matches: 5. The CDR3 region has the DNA TGTGCCAGCAGTGGACAGGGGCTTGGCTATGGCTACACCTTC. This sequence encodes CASSGQGLGYGYTF.

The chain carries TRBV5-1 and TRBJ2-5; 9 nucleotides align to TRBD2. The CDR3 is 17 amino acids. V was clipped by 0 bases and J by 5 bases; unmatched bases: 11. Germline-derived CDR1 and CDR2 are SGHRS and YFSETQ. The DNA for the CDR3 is TGCGCCAGCAGCTTGGGAGTAGCGGGGGATTCGATGGAGACCCAGTACTTC. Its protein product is CASSLGVAGDSMETQYF.

DNA of the CDR3: TGTGCCAGCAGCATTGGTAGCGGGGACCTCTCCTACGAGCAGTACTTC. This gives the protein CASSIGSGDLSYEQYF. The chain joins TRBV9 to TRBJ2-7; 8 nucleotides agree with TRBD2. This CDR3 region has 16 residues. CDR1 and CDR2 (germline): SGDLS, YYNGEE. The ends lost 4 bases at V and 0 bases at J; junction bases unmatched: 9.

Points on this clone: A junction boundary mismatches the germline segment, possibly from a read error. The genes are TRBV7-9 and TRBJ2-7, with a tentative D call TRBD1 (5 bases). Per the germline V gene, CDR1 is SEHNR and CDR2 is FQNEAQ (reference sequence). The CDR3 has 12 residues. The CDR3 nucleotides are TGTTCCAGCACCCTAGGGGACTACGAGCAGTACTTC. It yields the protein CSSTLGDYEQYF. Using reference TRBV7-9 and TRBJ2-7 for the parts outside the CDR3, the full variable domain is DTGVSQNPRHKITKRGQNVTFRCDPISEHNRLYWYRQTLGQGPEFLTYFQNEAQLEKSRLLSDRFSAERPKGSFSTLEIQRTEQGDSAMYLCSSTLGDYEQYFGPGTRLTVT.

The CDR3 DNA reads as TGTGCCAGCAGTTACTGGACAGGCGTTTCCTACGAGCAGTACTTC. Its protein product is CASSYWTGVSYEQYF. The chain couples TRBV6-5 to TRBJ2-7, with 7 nucleotides matching TRBD1. This CDR3 has 15 amino acids. Looked up from germline, CDR1 is MNHEY and CDR2 is SVGAGI. Trimming at V came to 1 base and at J to 1 base, leaving 4 bases not matched to a gene.

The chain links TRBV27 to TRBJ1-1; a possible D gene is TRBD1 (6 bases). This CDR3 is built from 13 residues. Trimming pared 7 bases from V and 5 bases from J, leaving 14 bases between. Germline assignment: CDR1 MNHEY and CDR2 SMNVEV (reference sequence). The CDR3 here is CASKGGARTEAFF. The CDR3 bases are TGTGCCAGCAAGGGGGGGGCGCGTACTGAAGCTTTCTTT.

CDR3: CASSPGSGDTQYF. The CDR3 DNA reads as TGTGCCAGCAGTCCTGGCTCGGGAGATACGCAGTATTTT. The chain employs TRBV5-6 and TRBJ2-3; D not certain. The CDR3 has 13 residues. Germline-derived CDR1 and CDR2 are SGHDT and YYEEEE. With 5 bases removed from V and 5 bases from J, the gap between germline ends came to 12 bases.

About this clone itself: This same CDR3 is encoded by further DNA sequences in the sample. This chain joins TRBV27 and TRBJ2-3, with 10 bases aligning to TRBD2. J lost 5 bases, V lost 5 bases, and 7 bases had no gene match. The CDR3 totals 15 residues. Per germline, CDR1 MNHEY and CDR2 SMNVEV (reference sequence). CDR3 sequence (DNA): TGTGCCAGCAGTATCCTAGCGGGGGCAGGAGATACGCAGTATTTT. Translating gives CASSILAGAGDTQYF.

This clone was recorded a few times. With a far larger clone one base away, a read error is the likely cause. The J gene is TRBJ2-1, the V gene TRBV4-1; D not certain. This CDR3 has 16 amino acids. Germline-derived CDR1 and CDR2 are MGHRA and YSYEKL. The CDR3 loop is CASSQEAQSSYHEQFF. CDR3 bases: TGCGCCAGCAGCCAAGAAGCGCAGAGCTCCTACCATGAGCAGTTCTTC.

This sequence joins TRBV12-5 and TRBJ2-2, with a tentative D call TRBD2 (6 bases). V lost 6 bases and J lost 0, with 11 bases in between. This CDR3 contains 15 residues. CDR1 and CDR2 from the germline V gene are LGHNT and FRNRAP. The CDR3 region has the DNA TGTGCTAGTGGACGGGGGACGGCGAACACCGGGGAGCTGTTTTTT. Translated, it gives CASGRGTANTGELFF. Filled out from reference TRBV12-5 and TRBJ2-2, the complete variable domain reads DARVTQTPRHKVTEMGQEVTMRCQPILGHNTVFWYRQTMMQGLELLAYFRNRAPLDDSGMPKDRFSAEMPDATLATLKIQPSEPRDSAVYFCASGRGTANTGELFFGEGSRLTVL.

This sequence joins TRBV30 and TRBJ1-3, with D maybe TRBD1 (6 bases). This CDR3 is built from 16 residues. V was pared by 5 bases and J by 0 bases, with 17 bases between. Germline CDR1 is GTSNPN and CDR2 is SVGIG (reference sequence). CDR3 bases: TGTGCCTGGTCCCTTGGGGGGGCTTACTCTGGAAACACCATATATTTT. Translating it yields CAWSLGGAYSGNTIYF.

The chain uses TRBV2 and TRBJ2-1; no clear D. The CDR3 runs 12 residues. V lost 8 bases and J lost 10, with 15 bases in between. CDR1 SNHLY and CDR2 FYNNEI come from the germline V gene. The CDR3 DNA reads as TGTGCCAGCCGGTCCGGGTTCACCGAGCAGTTCTTC. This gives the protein CASRSGFTEQFF.